The 27 T cell receptor beta chains listed next were all sequenced from one sample in a study of vaccination and CD4 T cells after COVID-19. Their specific antigens are unknown. The assay that was used to sequence DNA from cultured CD4+ T cells was the Oncomine TCR Beta short-read assay. MiXCR, applied by TCRdb to the PCR reads, yields one record per CDR3 protein. This sample has some 7,800 distinct CDR3 sequences, with around 60% found just once. Stated treatment: roughly 11-day PBMC culture with coronavirus spike peptide pools or control peptides (ViraFEST assay). Sequencing was performed on CD4+ T cells from blood, cultured in vitro. These receptors were obtained from a human donor who had recovered from COVID-19.

The CDR3, as DNA: TGTGCCAGCTCTAAACAGGGGGCGACGGATACGCAGTATTTT. Amino acids: CASSKQGATDTQYF. V and J are TRBV2 and TRBJ2-3; 9 nucleotides match TRBD1. Trimming at V came to 8 bases and at J to 6 bases, leaving 9 bases not matched to a gene. Germline CDR1 is SNHLY and CDR2 is FYNNEI. CDR3 size: 14 residues.

This chain joins TRBV20-1 and TRBJ1-1, with 12 bases fitting TRBD1. This CDR3 contains 16 residues. The V segment lost 1 base and the J segment 4 bases; nucleotides outside the gene matches: 7. Germline loops: CDR1 DFQATT, CDR2 SNEGSKA (reference sequence). CDR3 nucleotides: TGCAGTGCTAGAGCTTGGGACAGGGGGCTTGTCACTGAAGCTTTCTTT. This encodes CSARAWDRGLVTEAFF.

The rearrangement uses TRBV7-9 and TRBJ1-2; unclear D gene. The germline V gene encodes CDR1 SEHNR and CDR2 FQNEAQ (reference sequence). V lost 0 bases and J lost 4, with 9 bases in between. The CDR3 loop spans 14 amino acids. This CDR3 is CASSLASRTYGYTF. The DNA for the CDR3 is TGTGCCAGCAGCTTAGCTTCCAGGACCTATGGCTACACCTTC.

The V call is TRBV6-1, the J call TRBJ2-2, with 9 bases lining up with TRBD1. CDR1 and CDR2 (germline): MNHNS, SASEGT. Unmatched junction bases numbered 9, after V lost 6 bases and J lost 4 bases. CDR3 length: 16 residues. CDR3 sequence: CASRNSGTGLTGELFF. In DNA form, the CDR3 reads TGTGCCAGCAGAAATTCCGGGACAGGGCTCACCGGGGAGCTGTTTTTT.

V and J are TRBV20-1 and TRBJ2-4, with D possibly matching TRBD2 (5 bases). Per the germline V gene, CDR1 is DFQATT and CDR2 is SNEGSKA (reference sequence). This CDR3 spans 13 amino acids. Trimming took 3 bases from V and 9 from J, leaving 15 bases between them. The CDR3 protein is CSASSGSGSIQYF. In DNA, the CDR3 is TGCAGTGCTAGTTCCGGGTCGGGGAGCATTCAGTACTTC.

V usage is TRBV5-1 and J usage is TRBJ1-4, with D perhaps TRBD1 (6 bases). Per germline, CDR1 SGHRS and CDR2 YFSETQ. The CDR3 sequence is 15 residues long. V lost 0 bases to trimming and J lost 7 bases, with 13 bases between them. The CDR3: CASSLGGGWSEKLFF. The CDR3 DNA reads as TGCGCCAGCAGCTTGGGAGGGGGTTGGAGTGAAAAACTGTTTTTT.

This clonotype was counted a single time. The J gene is TRBJ2-5, the V gene TRBV4-1, with a tentative D call TRBD2 (7 bases). Germline-derived CDR1 and CDR2 are MGHRA and YSYEKL. V was cut by 4 bases and J by 5 bases, with 11 bases left in between. The CDR3 runs 13 residues. The CDR3 protein is CASSRGGVETQYF. The CDR3 nucleotides read TGCGCCAGCAGCCGGGGGGGCGTGGAGACCCAGTACTTC.

The chain uses TRBV27 and TRBJ2-7; D is undetermined. CDR3 length equals 17 residues. Trimming left V 2 bases short and J 3 bases short, with 20 bases between. The germline gives CDR1 MNHEY, CDR2 SMNVEV (reference sequence). In DNA, the CDR3 is TGTGCCAGCAGTTTAGGCCCTGACCCAGGATCCGGCTACGAGCAGTACTTC. This sequence encodes CASSLGPDPGSGYEQYF.

The count of this clonotype is one. The junction shows a germline mismatch at one end, possibly a read error. The genes are TRBV24-1 and TRBJ2-3; no definite D call. CDR3 length: 11 amino acids. Germline CDR1 KGHDR, CDR2 SFDVKD. This chain's CDR3 is CAASLRDTQYF. The CDR3 DNA is TGTGCCGCCAGTCTTAGGGATACGCAGTATTTT.

The chain combines TRBV27 with TRBJ1-2, with D perhaps TRBD1 (5 bases). The length of the CDR3 is 10 residues. Germline lookup yields CDR1 MNHEY and CDR2 SMNVEV (reference sequence). With 9 bases removed from V and 8 bases from J, the gap between germline ends came to 10 bases. In DNA, the CDR3 is TGTGCCAGATGGGGGGGAGGCTACACCTTC. Translation: CARWGGGYTF.

J is TRBJ2-2 and V is TRBV27, with 11 bases identical to TRBD2. The germline V gene encodes CDR1 MNHEY and CDR2 SMNVEV (reference sequence). CDR3 size: 16 residues. Unmatched junction bases numbered 9, after V lost 6 bases and J lost 6 bases. CDR3 loop: CASRRQTSGVSGELFF. In DNA, the CDR3 is TGTGCCAGCAGGAGACAGACTAGCGGGGTGTCCGGGGAGCTGTTTTTT.

This clonotype has more than one count but fewer than ten. The chain is built from TRBV7-2 and TRBJ1-3; D remains ambiguous. V was clipped by 1 base and J by 3 bases, with 1 base between them. The CDR3 is 12 amino acids. Looked up from germline, CDR1 is SGHTA and CDR2 is FQGNSA. The CDR3: CASSLVGNTIYF. CDR3 nucleotide sequence: TGTGCCAGCAGCTTAGTTGGAAACACCATATATTTT. The full variable domain, with the rest looked up from reference TRBV7-2 and TRBJ1-3, is GAGVSQSPSNKVTEKGKDVELRCDPISGHTALYWYRQSLGQGLEFLIYFQGNSAPDKSGLPSDRFSAERTGGSVSTLTIQRTQQEDSAVYLCASSLVGNTIYFGEGSWLTVV.

This clonotype occurred a few times. The genes are TRBV27 and TRBJ1-2, with D possibly TRBD1 on 6 matching bases. Trimming left V 5 bases short and J 4 bases short, with 17 bases between. The CDR3 totals 15 residues. Germline CDR1 and CDR2: MNHEY and SMNVEV (reference sequence). The CDR3 DNA is TGTGCCAGCAGTGGCCAGGACAGCAATAGCTATGGCTACACCTTC. Translation: CASSGQDSNSYGYTF.

With regard to this clonotype: A much larger clone lies a single base off, so this may be a read error. This chain joins TRBV27 and TRBJ2-7, with 9 nucleotides matching TRBD1. Trimming cost V 8 bases and J 6 bases; bases outside gene matches: 14. From germline, CDR1 is MNHEY and CDR2 SMNVEV (reference sequence). The length of the CDR3 is 15 residues. The CDR3 region has the DNA TGTGCCAGCGGTGTCCGACAGGGGGGCTCGGGCGAGCAGTACTTC. Its translation is CASGVRQGGSGEQYF.

This rearrangement joins TRBV7-9 to TRBJ2-7; unclear D gene. Trimming cost V 1 base and J 3 bases, with 10 bases left between them. The CDR3 is made up of 14 amino acids. Germline CDR1 and CDR2: SEHNR and FQNEAQ (reference sequence). CDR3 sequence: CASSLGGPDYEQYF. The CDR3 nucleotides are TGTGCCAGCAGCTTAGGGGGTCCCGACTACGAGCAGTACTTC. The full variable domain, completed using reference TRBV7-9 and TRBJ2-7, is DTGVSQNPRHKITKRGQNVTFRCDPISEHNRLYWYRQTLGQGPEFLTYFQNEAQLEKSRLLSDRFSAERPKGSFSTLEIQRTEQGDSAMYLCASSLGGPDYEQYFGPGTRLTVT.

This chain links TRBV6-1 with TRBJ1-5, with TRBD1 matching over 9 bases. In germline, CDR1 is MNHNS, CDR2 SASEGT. V lost 6 bases, J lost 1 base, and 4 bases stayed unmatched. The length of the CDR3 is 15 residues. The CDR3 region has the DNA TGTGCCAGCAGCATTGACAGGGGGAGCAATCAGCCCCAGCATTTT. Protein product: CASSIDRGSNQPQHF.

Turning to this clonotype: One end of the junction does not line up with germline, which may come from a read error. The genes are TRBV7-9 and TRBJ1-1, with D possibly TRBD1 on 6 matching bases. This CDR3 contains 15 residues. Germline values: CDR1 SEHNR, CDR2 FQNEAQ (reference sequence). The CDR3, as DNA: TGCGCCAGCAGCTTGGTAACGACAGGCAACACTGAAGCTTTCTTT. Translated: CASSLVTTGNTEAFF.

The chain links TRBV18 to TRBJ1-1; possible D gene TRBD1, 5 bases. The CDR3 covers 13 residues. Germline V gene sequence: CDR1 KGHSH, CDR2 LQKENI. V gave up 4 bases and J gave up 1 base, with 7 bases separating them. In DNA, the CDR3 is TGTGCCAGCTCACGGGACGGGAACACTGAAGCTTTCTTT. This sequence encodes CASSRDGNTEAFF. Complete variable domain (other parts from reference TRBV18 and TRBJ1-1): NAGVMQNPRHLVRRRGQEARLRCSPMKGHSHVYWYRQLPEEGLKFMVYLQKENIIDESGMPKERFSAEFPKEGPSILRIQQVVRGDSAAYFCASSRDGNTEAFFGQGTRLTVV.

The chain carries TRBV20-1 and TRBJ2-3, with 7 bases aligning to TRBD2. Germline V gene data show CDR1 as DFQATT and CDR2 as SNEGSKA (reference sequence). The junction had 6 bases not matched to a gene; V was cut back by 5 bases and J by 1 base. CDR3 length: 14 amino acids. As DNA, the CDR3 is TGCAGTGCTTTTCTAGCGGAGCGCACAGATACGCAGTATTTT. Translating gives CSAFLAERTDTQYF.

This sequence joins TRBV5-4 and TRBJ1-1; 8 bases are a match to TRBD1. This CDR3 is built from 15 residues. The J segment lost 4 bases and the V segment lost 0 bases, leaving 5 bases of the junction unmatched. Germline V CDR1 and CDR2: SGHNT, YYREEE (reference sequence). CDR3 loop: CASSLEPTGGTEAFF. CDR3 DNA: TGTGCCAGCAGCTTGGAGCCCACAGGGGGCACTGAAGCTTTCTTT. Full variable domain (remainder filled in from reference TRBV5-4 and TRBJ1-1): ETGVTQSPTHLIKTRGQQVTLRCSSQSGHNTVSWYQQALGQGPQFIFQYYREEENGRGNFPPRFSGLQFPNYSSELNVNALELDDSALYLCASSLEPTGGTEAFFGQGTRLTVV.

This clonotype was detected a few times. This chain joins TRBV6-1 and TRBJ1-2; possible D gene TRBD1, 5 bases. V gave up 10 bases and J gave up 4 bases, with 16 bases separating them. The CDR3 runs to 13 residues. Germline V CDR1 and CDR2: MNHNS, SASEGT. The DNA for the CDR3 is TGTGCCACCCAAAACAGACAGCTCTATGGCTACACCTTC. This sequence encodes CATQNRQLYGYTF.

V usage is TRBV11-3 and J usage is TRBJ2-5; TRBD2 matches at 7 bases. The CDR3 consists of 14 residues. Germline CDR1 SGHNT, CDR2 YENEEA. V lost 6 bases, J lost 0 bases, and 4 bases stayed unmatched. CDR3 DNA: TGTGCCAGCAGATGGGGGGGGTACCAAGAGACCCAGTACTTC. It codes for CASRWGGYQETQYF. Supplemented by reference TRBV11-3 and TRBJ2-5, the full variable domain reads EAGVVQSPRYKIIEKKQPVAFWCNPISGHNTLYWYLQNLGQGPELLIRYENEEAVDDSQLPKDRFSAERLKGVDSTLKIQPAELGDSAVYLCASRWGGYQETQYFGPGTRLLVL.

The rearrangement joins TRBV2 to TRBJ1-6, with TRBD1 identical over 8 bases. Germline loops: CDR1 SNHLY, CDR2 FYNNEI. Unmatched junction bases numbered 21, after V lost 7 bases and J lost 7 bases. CDR3 length: 19 residues. For the CDR3, the DNA is TGTGCCAGCAACCAGGGAATGTTCCGGACAGGGTCCGGAAATTCACCCCTCCACTTT. This translates into CASNQGMFRTGSGNSPLHF.

By sample share, this clonotype is medium-sized. This CDR3 reads CASSPRGTGVAGELFF. The CDR3 bases are TGTGCCAGCAGCCCACGCGGGACAGGGGTAGCCGGGGAGCTGTTTTTT. The gene calls are TRBV7-6 and TRBJ2-2, with TRBD1 matching over 10 bases. The CDR3 is made up of 16 amino acids. The V and J ends lost 5 bases and 6 bases, in that order; junction bases with no gene match: 9. CDR1 and CDR2 (germline): SGHVS, FNYEAQ.

The chain has TRBV7-2 and TRBJ2-1; 11 bases match TRBD2. Germline assignment: CDR1 SGHTA and CDR2 FQGNSA. The CDR3 sequence is 17 residues long. V lost 4 bases and J lost 3; bases outside the gene matches: 8. In nucleotides, the CDR3 is TGTGCCAGCAGCTGGGTAGCGGGAGGGAAGATCTACAATGAGCAGTTCTTC. It specifies CASSWVAGGKIYNEQFF.

The V call is TRBV12-3 or TRBV12-4, the J call TRBJ2-5, with TRBD2 matching over 11 bases. The J segment lost 5 bases and the V segment lost 5 bases, leaving 13 bases of the junction unmatched. This CDR3 is 17 amino acids long. For the CDR3, the DNA is TGTGCCAGCAGTACCATATACTTAGCGGGAGGGGAGGAGACCCAGTACTTC. It translates to CASSTIYLAGGEETQYF.

The V and J genes are TRBV4-1 and TRBJ1-4; D ambiguous. The CDR3 runs to 14 residues. Deletions cut 1 base from V and 5 bases from J, with 8 bases between. Looked up from germline, CDR1 is MGHRA and CDR2 is YSYEKL. CDR3 coding DNA: TGCGCCAGCAGCCAAGCACCGAGGAATGAAAAACTGTTTTTT. As protein: CASSQAPRNEKLFF.